The 22 T cell receptor beta chains in this list originate from one sample, sequenced in a study of beta chain features in type 1 diabetes. The authors reverse transcribed all of the isolated RNA, so sequencing captured expressed TCRB transcripts. Profiling relied on immunoSEQ multiplex PCR, and the TCRdb table lists in-frame clones only, not all of them. The sample contains roughly 330,000 clones, approximately 11% of which appear only once. The sequencing sample was made of naive CD4+ T cells from blood. These receptors all come from a woman aged 30 to 39 in good health.

This chain joins TRBV2 and TRBJ2-5; 7 bases agree with TRBD2. The CDR3 has 16 amino acids. The V and J ends lost 5 bases and 4 bases, in that order; junction bases with no gene match: 13. Looked up from germline, CDR1 is SNHLY and CDR2 is FYNNEI. The CDR3 region has the DNA TGTGCCAGCAGTCCCACCTTAGTACCGGGGGGAGAGACCCAGTACTTC. Translation: CASSPTLVPGGETQYF.

The rearrangement joins TRBV30 to TRBJ2-1; TRBD2 aligns across 7 bases. The CDR3 is 15 amino acids. Looked up from germline, CDR1 is GTSNPN and CDR2 is SVGIG (reference sequence). J gave up 0 bases and V 5 bases, and 7 bases lay outside the gene matches. For the CDR3, the DNA is TGTGCCTGGTCCCTAGGCGGGAGCTCCTACAATGAGCAGTTCTTC. Protein: CAWSLGGSSYNEQFF.

This clone was recorded a few times. The rearrangement joins TRBV30 to TRBJ2-5; the match to TRBD1 covers 7 bases. This CDR3 spans 13 amino acids. The junction had 8 bases not matched to a gene; V was cut back by 5 bases and J by 5 bases. The germline gives CDR1 GTSNPN, CDR2 SVGIG (reference sequence). Here the CDR3 DNA reads TGTGCCTGGGGTAAAGAGGGGGCTGAGACCCAGTACTTC. Translating it yields CAWGKEGAETQYF. The full variable domain, rest sourced from reference TRBV30 and TRBJ2-5, is SQTIHQWPATLVQPVGSPLSLECTVEGTSNPNLYWYRQAAGRGLQLLFYSVGIGQISSEVPQNLSASRPQDRQFILSSKKLLLSDSGFYLCAWGKEGAETQYFGPGTRLLVL.

The J gene is TRBJ1-1, the V gene TRBV5-6, with D hard to call. The V gene lost 5 bases and the J gene lost 3 bases, with 11 bases spanning the gap. This CDR3 has 13 amino acids. In germline, CDR1 is SGHDT, CDR2 YYEEEE. The CDR3 DNA is TGTGCCAGCAGTAGGTCCCGGGACACTGAAGCTTTCTTT. Protein product: CASSRSRDTEAFF. Variable domain in full (rest from reference TRBV5-6 and TRBJ1-1): DAGVTQSPTHLIKTRGQQVTLRCSPKSGHDTVSWYQQALGQGPQFIFQYYEEEERQRGNFPDRFSGHQFPNYSSELNVNALLLGDSALYLCASSRSRDTEAFFGQGTRLTVV.

This rearrangement joins TRBV30 to TRBJ2-3; possibly TRBD2 for D (5 bases). CDR3 length: 15 amino acids. Germline V gene lookup returns CDR1 GTSNPN and CDR2 SVGIG (reference sequence). V gave up 3 bases and J gave up 4 bases, with 17 bases separating them. The CDR3 reads CAWSPVWELPDTQYF. In nucleotides, the CDR3 is TGTGCCTGGAGCCCTGTCTGGGAGCTGCCAGATACGCAGTATTTT.

The rearrangement links TRBV9 to TRBJ2-7, with TRBD1 identical over 10 bases. Germline-derived CDR1 and CDR2 are SGDLS and YYNGEE. V was clipped by 0 bases and J by 5 bases; unmatched bases: 5. CDR3 length equals 15 residues. CDR3 bases: TGTGCCAGCAGCGTAGCTGGAGACAGGGGGCACGAGCAGTACTTC. Translated, it gives CASSVAGDRGHEQYF.

The chain links TRBV30 to TRBJ1-2, with unresolved D. Germline CDR1 and CDR2: GTSNPN and SVGIG (reference sequence). Trimming cost V 4 bases and J 4 bases, with 13 bases left between them. The CDR3 totals 13 residues. Here the CDR3 DNA reads TGTGCCTGGAAGGTTGCGGGGTCCTATGGCTACACCTTC. As protein: CAWKVAGSYGYTF.

V gene TRBV4-2 combines with J gene TRBJ1-1; no definite D call. The CDR3 extends over 13 amino acids. Germline V lookup: CDR1 LGHNA, CDR2 YNFKEQ. Trimming took off 3 bases at V and 6 bases at J, with 11 bases between the two ends. For the CDR3, the DNA is TGTGCCAGCAGCCAGGGAGGAAGGTCTGAAGCTTTCTTT. As protein: CASSQGGRSEAFF.

The chain combines TRBV6-1 with TRBJ2-7; TRBD2 matches 12 bases. This CDR3 is 14 amino acids long. CDR1 is MNHNS, CDR2 SASEGT, per germline. V was clipped by 6 bases and J by 3 bases; unmatched bases: 3. CDR3: CASRRLAGVYEQYF. The CDR3 nucleotides read TGTGCCAGCAGGAGACTAGCGGGAGTCTACGAGCAGTACTTC.

In this sample, this clone turned up a few times. V is TRBV6-5 and J is TRBJ2-1; D not resolved. There are 13 residues in the CDR3. Deletions cut 5 bases from V and 5 bases from J, with 10 bases between. The V gene's germline CDR1 is MNHEY and CDR2 SVGAGI. The chain's CDR3 is CASSPRLNNEQFF. In nucleotides, the CDR3 is TGTGCCAGCAGTCCACGACTCAACAATGAGCAGTTCTTC.

This chain joins TRBV6-5 and TRBJ2-1; D gene ambiguous. Germline V gene lookup returns CDR1 MNHEY and CDR2 SVGAGI. This CDR3 is 14 amino acids long. Trimming cost V 0 bases and J 6 bases, with 9 bases left between them. The CDR3 sequence: CASSYSPGRNEQFF. CDR3 sequence (DNA): TGTGCCAGCAGTTACTCGCCAGGTCGCAATGAGCAGTTCTTC.

V usage is TRBV6-5 and J usage is TRBJ2-2; the D gene is possibly TRBD2 (6 bases). The germline V gene encodes CDR1 MNHEY and CDR2 SVGAGI. The CDR3 sequence is 14 residues long. The V gene lost 0 bases and the J gene lost 6 bases, with 8 bases spanning the gap. CDR3 sequence reads: CASSYSWGAGELFF. CDR3 nucleotide sequence: TGTGCCAGCAGTTACTCGTGGGGGGCCGGGGAGCTGTTTTTT.

V usage is TRBV7-2 and J usage is TRBJ2-5, with 11 bases lining up with TRBD2. The end of the DNA aligns better with TRBJ2-7, so the J call may be wrong. The CDR3 consists of 15 residues. CDR1 is SGHTA, CDR2 FQGNSA, per germline. The DNA of the CDR3 is TGTGCCAGCAGCTTAGTCCTGGGACTAGCGGACGAGCAGTACTTC. Its protein is CASSLVLGLADEQYF.

This clone was observed a handful of times. The chain has TRBV7-9 and TRBJ2-1, with D uncertain. In germline, CDR1 is SEHNR, CDR2 FQNEAQ (reference sequence). V lost 2 bases and J lost 0, with 8 bases in between. This CDR3 is 15 amino acids long. CDR3 DNA sequence: TGTGCCAGCAGCTTAAGTAGGAGCTCCTACAATGAGCAGTTCTTC. It encodes CASSLSRSSYNEQFF.

The chain is built from TRBV5-1 and TRBJ1-5; the D is unclear. Germline-derived CDR1 and CDR2 are SGHRS and YFSETQ. V was cut by 0 bases and J by 7 bases, with 2 bases left in between. The CDR3 is made up of 11 amino acids. The CDR3, as DNA: TGCGCCAGCAGCTTGGCACAGCCCCAGCATTTT. Protein: CASSLAQPQHF.

J is TRBJ2-7 and V is TRBV11-1, with D possibly being TRBD2 (6 bases). With 1 base removed from V and 1 base from J, the gap between germline ends came to 14 bases. Per germline, CDR1 SGHAT and CDR2 FQDESV (reference sequence). The CDR3 runs 16 residues. The chain's CDR3 is CASSLGSAGSSYEQYF. The CDR3 nucleotides read TGTGCCAGCAGCTTAGGCAGTGCGGGATCTTCCTACGAGCAGTACTTC.

This clone occurred a few times. V gene TRBV6-7 combines with J gene TRBJ2-4, with a tentative D call TRBD1 (6 bases). TRBV6-7 is an ORF for which the function is uncertain. CDR3 size: 17 residues. With 7 bases removed from V and 0 bases from J, the gap between germline ends came to 19 bases. DNA for the CDR3: TGTGCCAGCATCCCCCCGGGGCGGACAGCAGCCAAAAACATTCAGTACTTC. It yields the protein CASIPPGRTAAKNIQYF.

Notes on this clone: The germline gene is not matched at one end of the junction; a read error may be the cause. Additional DNA sequences in this sample encode the identical CDR3. The V gene is TRBV7-2, the J gene TRBJ2-5; TRBD2 matches at 9 bases. The germline V gene has CDR1 SGHTA and CDR2 FQGNSA. This CDR3 has 14 amino acids. The CDR3 bases are TGTGCCAGCAGCCTAGCGGGGAGAGGAGAGACCCAGTACTTC. Translation: CASSLAGRGETQYF. Full variable domain (remainder filled in from reference TRBV7-2 and TRBJ2-5): GAGVSQSPSNKVTEKGKDVELRCDPISGHTALYWYRQSLGQGLEFLIYFQGNSAPDKSGLPSDRFSAERTGGSVSTLTIQRTQQEDSAVYLCASSLAGRGETQYFGPGTRLLVL.

The chain couples TRBV29-1 to TRBJ1-1; D unclear. Germline V CDR1 and CDR2: SQVTM, ANQGSEA. The CDR3 contains 14 residues. The V end lost 6 bases, the J end lost 0 bases, and 14 bases lay between the germline ends. The CDR3 DNA reads as TGCAGCGTCCAAGGGAGATTCATGAACACTGAAGCTTTCTTT. This sequence encodes CSVQGRFMNTEAFF.

This chain uses TRBV5-1 with TRBJ2-1; the match to TRBD2 covers 14 bases. The CDR3 runs to 16 residues. Germline values: CDR1 SGHRS, CDR2 YFSETQ. J was trimmed by 9 bases and V by 0 bases; bases with no gene match: 5. The CDR3 bases are TGCGCCAGCAGCTTGGGGGGACTAGCGGGAGAGGGTGAGCAGTTCTTC. It is translated as CASSLGGLAGEGEQFF.

V and J are TRBV5-1 and TRBJ2-3; possible D gene TRBD1, 6 bases. The V end was cut by 4 bases, the J end by 5 bases, with 17 bases between. In germline, CDR1 is SGHRS, CDR2 YFSETQ. The CDR3 sequence is 15 residues long. The CDR3 nucleotides are TGCGCCAGCAGCCGTGGACAGATGATCGGAGATACGCAGTATTTT. Translating it yields CASSRGQMIGDTQYF.

The CDR3: CASSFRKSNNEQFF. DNA of the CDR3: TGTGCCAGCAGCTTCAGGAAATCAAACAATGAGCAGTTCTTC. This chain connects TRBV7-3 to TRBJ2-1, with D unclear. V lost 3 bases to trimming and J lost 5 bases, with 11 bases between them. The CDR3 is made up of 14 amino acids. Germline CDR1 SGHTA, CDR2 FQGTGA.